This T cell receptor beta chain originates from a study of glioma-infiltrating T cells after dendritic cell vaccination. Measured with immunoSEQ multiplex PCR; TCRdb has only the in-frame clones, and not every one. The table records roughly 60,000 clones, 85% to 90% of them present only once. The time point: after dendritic cell vaccination, including at tumor progression/relapse. Per germline, CDR1 MGHRA and CDR2 YSYEKL. J was trimmed by 8 bases and V by 0 bases; bases with no gene match: 11. The CDR3 is made up of 16 amino acids. The source is a human donor with glioblastoma. The sample in question was blood, obtained after dendritic cell vaccination. This chain uses TRBV4-1 with TRBJ2-3, with 7 bases identical to TRBD2. CDR3 in amino acids: CASSQERGTILGTQYF. In nucleotides, the CDR3 is TGCGCCAGCAGCCAAGAGCGGGGGACCATATTGGGTACGCAGTATTTT.